This is a list of T cell receptor beta chains from one sample in a study of cytomegalovirus exposure and HLA in healthy donors. Produced via immunoSEQ multiplex PCR; TCRdb's table is partial and in-frame only. The table records under 200,000 clones, around 83% of them present only once. The sequenced material came from PBMCs. The source of these receptors is a man aged 45-65 years in good health and CMV-seropositive. CDR3s include the opening cysteine and the closing phenylalanine or tryptophan. The D gene is left open where the match is weak. The size of a clone is reported for some rows only, either as once, few or many, or as a class for expanded clones.

size: NA; D: NA; V: TRBV6-6; J: TRBJ1-5; DNA: TGTGCCAGCAGTGGAGGGTGGAATCAGCCCCAGCATTTT; CDR3: CASSGGWNQPQHF
size: NA; D: TRBD2; V: TRBV19; J: TRBJ2-3; DNA: TGTGCCAGTAGTTTTCTGGGCGGGAGGAGAGACACAGATACGCAGTATTTT; CDR3: CASSFLGGRRDTDTQYF
size: NA; D: TRBD2; V: TRBV7-9; J: TRBJ2-1; DNA: TGTGCCAGCAGCCCAAGCGGGAGCTCCGGGAATGAGCAGTTCTTC; CDR3: CASSPSGSSGNEQFF
size: NA; D: NA; V: TRBV10-3; J: TRBJ1-6; DNA: TGTGCCATCAGGGAAGGGGGTGACAATTCACCCCTCCACTTT; CDR3: CAIREGGDNSPLHF
size: NA; D: NA; V: TRBV19; J: TRBJ2-2; DNA: TGTGCCAGTAGTCCCAGACTTCACACCGGGGAGCTGTTTTTT; CDR3: CASSPRLHTGELFF
size: NA; D: TRBD1; V: TRBV9; J: TRBJ1-2; DNA: TGTGCCAGCAGCGTAGACCCCCGGACAGGGGGGTCCGGAGTCTACACCTTC; CDR3: CASSVDPRTGGSGVYTF
size: once; D: TRBD1; V: TRBV9; J: TRBJ1-1; DNA: TGTGCCAGCAGCCAAGGACAGGGGACCACTGAAGCTTTCTTT; CDR3: CASSQGQGTTEAFF
size: NA; D: TRBD1; V: TRBV6-1; J: TRBJ1-2; DNA: TGTGCCAGCAGTGGATCCTCTGACAGGGGGGGGTCTAACTATGGCTACACCTTC; CDR3: CASSGSSDRGGSNYGYTF
size: NA; D: NA; V: TRBV4-1; J: TRBJ2-1; DNA: TGCGCCAGCAGCCAAGTCGACATATTCTCCTACAATGAGCAGTTCTTC; CDR3: CASSQVDIFSYNEQFF
size: NA; D: TRBD1; V: TRBV19; J: TRBJ1-2; DNA: TGTGCCAGTAGTTCGACGACAGGGACTAGCTATGGCTACACCTTC; CDR3: CASSSTTGTSYGYTF
size: NA; D: TRBD1; V: TRBV9; J: TRBJ1-3; DNA: TGTGCCAGCAGCCCACAGGGGGAAGGAAACACCATATATTTT; CDR3: CASSPQGEGNTIYF
size: NA; D: TRBD1; V: TRBV28; J: TRBJ1-1; DNA: TGTGCCAGCAGTTTGGCAGGGGGCGTAGGGAACACTGAAGCTTTCTTT; CDR3: CASSLAGGVGNTEAFF
size: NA; D: TRBD1; V: TRBV18; J: TRBJ2-5; DNA: TGTGCCAGCTCACCACCGGGACAGGGGGCCCAAGAGACCCAGTACTTC; CDR3: CASSPPGQGAQETQYF
size: NA; D: TRBD1; V: TRBV6-6; J: TRBJ2-1; DNA: TGTGCCAGCAGGAGACAGGGGGCCTACAATGAGCAGTTCTTC; CDR3: CASRRQGAYNEQFF
size: NA; D: TRBD1; V: TRBV11-1; J: TRBJ2-3; DNA: TGTGCCAGCAGCCCACACAGGGGGTCCCCTCAAGATACGCAGTATTTT; CDR3: CASSPHRGSPQDTQYF
size: NA; D: NA; V: TRBV6-5; J: TRBJ1-2; DNA: TGTGCCAGCAGTTACTCAGGGGGGGCGGGCTATGGCTACACCTTC; CDR3: CASSYSGGAGYGYTF
size: few; D: NA; V: TRBV18; J: TRBJ1-3; DNA: TGTGCCAGCTCACCACAGGAGTCTGGAAACACCATATATTTT; CDR3: CASSPQESGNTIYF
size: NA; D: NA; V: TRBV4-2; J: TRBJ2-7; DNA: TGTGTCAGCAGCCAAGATCCCCTTTGGGGCAGAACCTACGAGCAGTACTTC; CDR3: CVSSQDPLWGRTYEQYF
size: NA; D: TRBD1; V: TRBV6-1; J: TRBJ1-5; DNA: TGTGCCAGCAGTGAATTGTTAAGGGACAGAGGCCATCAGCCCCAGCATTTT; CDR3: CASSELLRDRGHQPQHF
size: once; D: NA; V: TRBV5-6; J: TRBJ2-7; DNA: TGTGCCAGCAGCTTGACGGCACTTAGGAGCTCCTACGAGCAGTACTTC; CDR3: CASSLTALRSSYEQYF
size: NA; D: TRBD1; V: TRBV5-1; J: TRBJ2-7; DNA: TGCGCCAGCAGCATCCCGGGACAGGGTTACGAGCAGTACTTC; CDR3: CASSIPGQGYEQYF
size: NA; D: NA; V: TRBV14; J: TRBJ1-6; DNA: TGTGCCAGCAGCCAAGGGGCGACAGACCGAAACTCACCCCTCCACTTT; CDR3: CASSQGATDRNSPLHF